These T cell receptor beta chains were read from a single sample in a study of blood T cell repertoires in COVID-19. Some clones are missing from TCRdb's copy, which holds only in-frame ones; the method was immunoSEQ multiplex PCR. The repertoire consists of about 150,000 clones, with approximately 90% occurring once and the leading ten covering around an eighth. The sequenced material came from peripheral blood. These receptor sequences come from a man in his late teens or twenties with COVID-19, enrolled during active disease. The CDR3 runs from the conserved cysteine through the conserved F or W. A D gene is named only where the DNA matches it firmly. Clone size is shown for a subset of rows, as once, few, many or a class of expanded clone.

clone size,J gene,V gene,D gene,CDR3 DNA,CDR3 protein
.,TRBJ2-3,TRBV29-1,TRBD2,TGCAGCGTCGTACTAGCGGGAGGGCCCTCGGGCACAGATACGCAGTATTTT,CSVVLAGGPSGTDTQYF
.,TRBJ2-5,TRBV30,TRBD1,TGTGCCTGGAGTGAGGACAGGGATTTGCAAGAGACCCAGTACTTC,CAWSEDRDLQETQYF
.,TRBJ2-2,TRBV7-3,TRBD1,TGTGCCAGCAGCCGAGGACAGGGTTGGTCCGGGGAGCTGTTTTTT,CASSRGQGWSGELFF
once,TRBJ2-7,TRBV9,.,TGTGCCAGCAGCCCGACAGGAACCTACGAGCAGTACTTC,CASSPTGTYEQYF
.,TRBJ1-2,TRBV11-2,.,TGTGCCAGCAGCTCTAATCCTTTTGGATGGTCAGGCTATGGCTACACCTTC,CASSSNPFGWSGYGYTF
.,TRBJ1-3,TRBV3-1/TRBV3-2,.,TGTGCCAGCAGCCAGGAGCTCCGGCGGGCACGAAACACCATATATTTT,CASSQELRRARNTIYF
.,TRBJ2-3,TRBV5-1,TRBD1,TGCGCCAGCAGCTTTCCCGGACAGGGAACAGATACGCAGTATTTT,CASSFPGQGTDTQYF
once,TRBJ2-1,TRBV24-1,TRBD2,TGTGCCACCAGTGATGACGGACTAGCGGACTACTCCTACAATGAGCAGTTCTTC,CATSDDGLADYSYNEQFF
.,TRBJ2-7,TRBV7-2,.,TGTGCCAGCAGCCCCCGCTCAGGGGATATCTACGAGCAGTACTTC,CASSPRSGDIYEQYF
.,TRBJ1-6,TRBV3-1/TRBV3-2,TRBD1,TGTGCCAGCAGCCCAAGGACAGGGAATGGTTCACCCCTCCACTTT,CASSPRTGNGSPLHF
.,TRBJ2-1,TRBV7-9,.,TGTGCCAGCAGCCCCCGGGACTCTTACAATGAGCAGTTCTTC,CASSPRDSYNEQFF
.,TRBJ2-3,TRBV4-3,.,TGCGCCAGCAGCCAGGTAGTCGGAGATACGCAGTATTTT,CASSQVVGDTQYF
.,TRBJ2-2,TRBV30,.,TGTGCCTGGAGGAGGGTATTGGCCGGGGAGCTGTTTTTT,CAWRRVLAGELFF
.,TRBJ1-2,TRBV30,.,TGTGCCTGGAGTGAATGGGCTACAGCTAACTATGGCTACACCTTC,CAWSEWATANYGYTF
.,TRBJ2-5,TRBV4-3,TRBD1,TGCGCCAGCAGCCACGAAGAGGGGGACAGCGTTACACAAGAGACCCAGTACTTC,CASSHEEGDSVTQETQYF
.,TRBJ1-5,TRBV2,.,TGTGCCAGCAGTAAGGACAGAAACAATCAGCCCCAGCATTTT,CASSKDRNNQPQHF
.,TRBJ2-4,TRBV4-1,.,TGCGCCAGCAGCCAAGTGGCAGGGATAGCCAAAAACATTCAGTACTTC,CASSQVAGIAKNIQYF
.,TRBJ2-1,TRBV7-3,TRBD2,TGTGCCAGCAGCTTAGCCCCAGGACTAGCTGATGAGCAGTTCTTC,CASSLAPGLADEQFF
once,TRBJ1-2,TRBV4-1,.,TGCGCCAGCAGCGATAACCCCAGGAACAGGGCGAATTCTAACTATGGCTACACCTTC,CASSDNPRNRANSNYGYTF
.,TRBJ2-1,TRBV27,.,TGTGCCAGCAGTATGACTAGTTCTAAGCAGTTCTTC,CASSMTSSKQFF
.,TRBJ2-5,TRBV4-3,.,TGCGCCAGCAGCCAAGATACCAGCCGGGGCCAAGAGACCCAGTACTTC,CASSQDTSRGQETQYF
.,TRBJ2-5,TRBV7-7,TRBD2,TGTGCTAGCAGCTTAAAACTAGCGGGAGGAGGGGCCCAAGAGACCCAGTACTTC,CASSLKLAGGGAQETQYF
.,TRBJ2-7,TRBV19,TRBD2,TGTGCCAGTAGTCCCCGATGGACTAGCGGGTTAGGGGGGCAGTACTTC,CASSPRWTSGLGGQYF
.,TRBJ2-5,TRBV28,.,TGTGCCAGCAGTCCCCTACAGGGCCTCAGGGAAGAGACCCAGTACTTC,CASSPLQGLREETQYF
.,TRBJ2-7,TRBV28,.,TGTGCCAGCAGCCTAGGGAGCTCCTACGAGCAGTACTTC,CASSLGSSYEQYF
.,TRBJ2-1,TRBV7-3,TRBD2,TGTGCCAGCAGCTTCGCTAGCGGGGCACCCTACAATGAGCAGTTCTTC,CASSFASGAPYNEQFF
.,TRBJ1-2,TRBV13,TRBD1,TGTGCCAGCAGTTTACCACTCCTACCGGGACAGGGAGGCGGCTACACCTTC,CASSLPLLPGQGGGYTF
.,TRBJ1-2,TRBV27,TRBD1,TGTGCCAGCACCGCTCGACAGGGAGGCGGTGGCTACACCTTC,CASTARQGGGGYTF
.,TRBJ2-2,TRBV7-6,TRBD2,TGTGCCAGCAGCCTAACTAGCGGGTTAGGTAGCACCGGGGAGCTGTTTTTT,CASSLTSGLGSTGELFF
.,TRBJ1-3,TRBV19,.,TGTGCCAGTAGGGTCACCGGGACACCTGGAAACACCATATATTTT,CASRVTGTPGNTIYF
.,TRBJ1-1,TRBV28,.,TGTGCCAGCAGTGTTCCCTTCAGGGGACCCGCTGAAGCTTTCTTT,CASSVPFRGPAEAFF
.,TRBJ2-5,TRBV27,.,TGTGCCAGCAGTTGGGCAGGAAACCAAGAGACCCAGTACTTC,CASSWAGNQETQYF
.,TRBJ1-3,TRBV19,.,TGTGCCAGTAGTATTTCCGGGACACTGCTGGCGGGAGCCATATATTTT,CASSISGTLLAGAIYF
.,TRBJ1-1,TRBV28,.,TGTGCCAGCAGCGCTACGGACAGACTGAACACTGAAGCTTTCTTT,CASSATDRLNTEAFF
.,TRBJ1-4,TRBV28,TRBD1,TGTGCCAGCGGATCCCGACAGGGGGGGGGTGAAAAACTGCTTTTT,CASGSRQGGGEKLLF
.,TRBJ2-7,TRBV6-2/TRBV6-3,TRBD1,TGTGCCAGCAGCCCAAGGGACAGCCTTTACGAGCAGTACTTC,CASSPRDSLYEQYF
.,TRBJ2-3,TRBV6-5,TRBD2,TGTGCCAGCAGCTCGGGAGCGGGAGGTTCAGATACGCAGTATTTT,CASSSGAGGSDTQYF
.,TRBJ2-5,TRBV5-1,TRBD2,TGCGCCAGCAGGGCTAGCGGAGGGTTAATCCAAGAGACCCAGTACTTC,CASRASGGLIQETQYF
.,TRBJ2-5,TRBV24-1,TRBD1,TGTGCCACCAGTGATTTATCCAGGGGGGAGACCCAGTACTTC,CATSDLSRGETQYF
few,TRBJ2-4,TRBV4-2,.,TGTGCCAGCAGCCTAACTGGACGGGAAAAAAACATTCAGTACTTC,CASSLTGREKNIQYF
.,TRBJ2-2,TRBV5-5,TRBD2,TGTGCCAGCAGCTTGGGACTAGCCACCGGGGAGCTGTTTTTT,CASSLGLATGELFF
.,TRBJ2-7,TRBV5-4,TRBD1,TGTGCCAGCAGCTCCATCGGGACAGGGTCCTACGAGCAGTACTTC,CASSSIGTGSYEQYF
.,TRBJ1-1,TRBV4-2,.,TGTGCCAGCAGCCCGACTGGTGGGAGTAACACTGAAGCTTTCTTT,CASSPTGGSNTEAFF
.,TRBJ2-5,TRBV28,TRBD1,TGTGCCAGCAGAAGACAGGGATGGATGGAGACCCAGTACTTC,CASRRQGWMETQYF
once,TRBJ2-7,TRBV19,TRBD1,TGTGCCAGTAGTCAAAGTTATCGGGACAGGGTAAACTACGAGCAGTACTTC,CASSQSYRDRVNYEQYF
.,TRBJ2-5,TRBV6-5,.,TGTGCCAGCAGTTACTCGCGGGCAGAGAAAAGGGAGACCCAGTACTTC,CASSYSRAEKRETQYF
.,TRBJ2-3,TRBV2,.,TGTGCCAGCAGTGAAGCGCGAGATACGCAGTATTTT,CASSEARDTQYF
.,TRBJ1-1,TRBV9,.,TGTGCCAGCAGCGACCGACAGAACACTGAAGCTTTCTTT,CASSDRQNTEAFF
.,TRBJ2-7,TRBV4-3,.,TGCGCCAGCAGCCAAGCGGGAGCGATCGAGCAGTACTTC,CASSQAGAIEQYF